This T cell receptor beta chain was sequenced in a study of blood T cells in healthy people across ages. The authors ran a second PCR of 7 to 11 cycles using a sample-barcoded 5' primer and a J-beta primer mix. TCRdb independently ran MiXCR on the 5' RACE reads; one entry per CDR3 protein. The table lists 1.5 million to 2 million distinct CDR3 sequences, roughly 49% of them singletons, with approximately 2.1% in the top ten. V was clipped by 7 bases and J by 0 bases; unmatched bases: 9. Germline V lookup: CDR1 KGHSY, CDR2 FQNENV. The CDR3 length is 16 residues. The donors, aged about 6 to 95, were healthy Caucasians from Russia.

The gene calls are TRBV16 and TRBJ1-1, with 9 nucleotides matching TRBD1. This TCR derives from a middle-aged woman in good health. The material sequenced was blood. Written as DNA, the CDR3 is TGTGCCAGCACCGAGCCGGGACAGGGTATGAACACTGAAGCTTTCTTT. Translation gives CASTEPGQGMNTEAFF.